This TCR beta chain was observed in a study of cytomegalovirus exposure and HLA in healthy donors. Broader study findings: Clonal expansion was found to be greater in HLA-associated TCR beta chains than in equally common others in a later analysis. Some public TCRs appeared in many individuals, while most sequences were rare. Later on, an analysis found that several of the most significant clusters appeared to be linked to common viral pathogens, which included parvovirus B19.

The PCR used 60 Vbeta and 13 Jbeta primers. TCRdb's copy holds only in-frame clones and misses some; the assay was immunoSEQ multiplex PCR. The profile shows 250,000 or so clones, roughly four fifths of them singletons. This clone was seen just once. Its antigen is unidentified. V shed 7 bases and J shed 4 bases, with 11 bases lying between them. This CDR3 region has 13 residues. Germline lookup yields CDR1 MDHEN and CDR2 SYDVKM. The V gene is TRBV28, the J gene TRBJ1-5, with D maybe TRBD1 (6 bases). This TCR was sampled from a woman aged 60-75 years in good health and CMV-seropositive. The sequenced sample was PBMCs. The CDR3 DNA is TGTGCCAGCACCTCGACAGGAAATCAGCCCCAGCATTTT. This translates into CASTSTGNQPQHF.